This T cell receptor beta chain stems from a study of blood T cell repertoires in COVID-19. Study as a whole: Specimens from acute and convalescent COVID-19 originated in the United States, Italy and Spain. Nucleic acid was either cDNA or gDNA, and it came from T cells, B-cell-depleted T cells, or PBMCs.

Per the original methods: Scientists estimated how many nucleated cells there were by amplifying reference gene primers. The table came from immunoSEQ multiplex PCR; TCRdb's copy has only in-frame clones and leaves some out. The DNA gave D and trimming, while V, J and clone size come from that table. The sample shows tens of thousands of clones, roughly 91% of them seen only once. This clone was picked up a small number of times. The germline CDR1 and CDR2 sequences are DFQATT and SNEGSKA (reference sequence). Trimming took off 5 bases at V and 4 bases at J, with 9 bases between the two ends. There are 11 residues in the CDR3.

The sequence derives from a human donor in a cohort sampled during active COVID-19. The donor label of this sample is uncertain. Sequencing input: peripheral blood. The genes are TRBV20-1 and TRBJ2-7, with D possibly TRBD1 on 6 matching bases. The CDR3: CSAVQGYEQYF. The CDR3 bases are TGCAGTGCTGTACAGGGTTACGAGCAGTACTTC.